This TCR beta chain was retrieved from a study of shared clonotypes between healthy human individuals. Sequenced by immunoSEQ multiplex PCR; TCRdb stores in-frame clones only, minus some. The table includes 2,500,000 or so clones, approximately 94% detected once. This CDR3 comprises 16 residues. The trim removed 3 bases at V and 8 bases at J, leaving 7 bases unmatched. Germline V gene data show CDR1 as LNHDA and CDR2 as SQIVND (reference sequence). General study results and limits: Read depth was anticipated to influence clonotype sharing among donors. Naive subsets generally exceeded memory subsets in estimated richness.

Points on this clone: Its antigen is still unknown.

The TCR was taken from a man aged 18 to 30 in good health. Some clones in this sample may be carry-over from other donors' samples. The material sequenced was naive CD4+ T cells from PBMCs. The subset is: CD45RA+ positively selected. The chain combines TRBV19 with TRBJ2-1, with 13 bases matching TRBD2. The CDR3 loop reads CASSIERTSGSDEQFF. For the CDR3, the DNA is TGTGCCAGTAGTATTGAAAGGACTAGCGGGAGCGATGAGCAGTTCTTC.